This T cell receptor beta chain derives from a study of cytomegalovirus exposure and HLA in healthy donors. Turning to this clone: The antigen remains unidentified.

Primers included in the PCR were 60 Vbeta and 13 Jbeta primers. Clones were read by immunoSEQ multiplex PCR, and TCRdb kept only the in-frame ones, dropping some. The sample table includes 80,000 to 100,000 clones. Study-level findings and limits: The authors enumerated over 150 TCR beta chains as linked to cytomegalovirus. A later analysis linked around 17,000 TCR beta sequences to HLA alleles at 0.05 false discovery rate. With DRB1 most and HLA-C fewest, TCR association rates differed between HLA loci in a later analysis.

Every donor was a healthy person donating bone marrow. Trimming shortened V by 2 bases and J by 0 bases, and 7 bases separated the two germline ends. This CDR3 is 14 amino acids long. Per the germline V gene, CDR1 is MNHEY and CDR2 is SVGAGI. Material: PBMCs. The J gene is TRBJ1-1, the V gene TRBV6-5; tentatively, D is TRBD1 (5 bases). The clonotype was recovered from a man over 45 in good health and CMV-seropositive. CDR3 loop: CASSYRQMNTEAFF. The CDR3 DNA follows: TGTGCCAGCAGTTACCGACAGATGAACACTGAAGCTTTCTTT.